The clone carrying this T cell receptor beta chain came up a few times. Its specificity is not known. This sample is part of a study of cytomegalovirus exposure and HLA in healthy donors. In the PCR, 60 Vbeta and 13 Jbeta primers were used. Data came from immunoSEQ multiplex PCR; TCRdb stores just in-frame clones and leaves some out. This sample yields approximately 120,000 clones, of which 76% are seen a single time; 1.5% to 2.5% belongs to the top ten. In germline, CDR1 is LNHDA, CDR2 SQIVND (reference sequence). V gave up 8 bases and J gave up 10 bases, with 14 bases separating them. This CDR3 is built from 12 residues. General study points: In a later analysis, DRB1 alleles had the most associated TCRs; HLA-C alleles the fewest. Most of the TCR beta V segments (in an earlier analysis) were productive either about 87% or about 30% of the time.

The sequence was collected from a man aged 50 to 59 in good health and CMV-seronegative. Material for sequencing was PBMCs. This chain uses TRBV19 with TRBJ1-4; possible D gene TRBD1, 6 bases. The CDR3 bases are TGTGCCAGTTTGACGGGGGGCGGAAAACTGTTTTTT. Translating gives CASLTGGGKLFF.